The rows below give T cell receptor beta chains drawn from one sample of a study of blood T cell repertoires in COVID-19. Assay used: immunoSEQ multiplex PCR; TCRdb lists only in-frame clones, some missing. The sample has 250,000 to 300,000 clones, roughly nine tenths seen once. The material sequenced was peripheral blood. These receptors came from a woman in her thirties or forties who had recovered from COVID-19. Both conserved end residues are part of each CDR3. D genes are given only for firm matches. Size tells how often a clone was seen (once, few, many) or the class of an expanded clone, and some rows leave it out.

TGTGCCAGCAGTTTGACAGTTAGCACAGATACGCAGTATTTT	CASSLTVSTDTQYF	.	TRBV27	TRBJ2-3	.
TGCGCCAGCAGCTCGGGACTAGAAACAGATACGCAGTATTTT	CASSSGLETDTQYF	.	TRBV5-1	TRBJ2-3	TRBD2
TGCGCCAGCAGCCAAGAGTCCCCTAGCCACGGGGAGCTGTTTTTT	CASSQESPSHGELFF	once	TRBV4-1	TRBJ2-2	.
TGCGCCAGCAGCTTGGAAGGGTCTAGCTACGAGACCCAGTACTTC	CASSLEGSSYETQYF	.	TRBV5-1	TRBJ2-5	.
TGTGCCAGCAGTTCACCGGGACAGTTGAACACTGAAGCTTTCTTT	CASSSPGQLNTEAFF	.	TRBV28	TRBJ1-1	TRBD1
TGTGCCAGTTCCGGGACAGGGGGATACAATGAGCAGTTCTTC	CASSGTGGYNEQFF	once	TRBV19	TRBJ2-1	TRBD1
TGTGCCAGCAGCTCGAAACGCGGCTCCTACGAGCAGTACTTC	CASSSKRGSYEQYF	.	TRBV5-4	TRBJ2-7	.
TGTGCCAGCAGCCACCTTGGCTCAGATTTATTTAATGAGCAGTTCTTC	CASSHLGSDLFNEQFF	.	TRBV7-9	TRBJ2-1	.
TGTGCTAGTGGTTTGATGAGGACAGGGGCGCGATTCACAGATACGCAGTATTTT	CASGLMRTGARFTDTQYF	.	TRBV12-5	TRBJ2-3	TRBD1
TGTGCCTGGAGTGCACAAGGGGATTCACCCCAGCATTTT	CAWSAQGDSPQHF	.	TRBV30	TRBJ1-5	.
TGTGCCAGCAGTTACTTCAGGGCAGGGGGAAGCTCTGGAAACACCATATATTTT	CASSYFRAGGSSGNTIYF	.	TRBV6-2/TRBV6-3	TRBJ1-3	TRBD1
TGTGCCAGCACCCCGGGGACAACCTACGAGCAGTACTTC	CASTPGTTYEQYF	.	TRBV28	TRBJ2-7	.
TGTGCCAGCAGCCGGCTAGCGGGAGAGGGAGAGACCCAGTACTTC	CASSRLAGEGETQYF	.	TRBV3-1/TRBV3-2	TRBJ2-5	TRBD2
TGTGCCAGCAGCTTGGGCCGCAGGGGGGACATTCAGTACTTC	CASSLGRRGDIQYF	.	TRBV5-6	TRBJ2-4	.
TGTGCCAGCAGCTTATTGGGGGACACTTCTGGAAACACCATATATTTT	CASSLLGDTSGNTIYF	.	TRBV11-2	TRBJ1-3	.
TGTGCCAGCAGCGTAGAGGAGGGGAGTAACTCACCCCTCCACTTT	CASSVEEGSNSPLHF	.	TRBV9	TRBJ1-6	.
TGTGCCAGCACCTACGGGGGGAGGCAGTTCTTC	CASTYGGRQFF	.	TRBV2	TRBJ2-1	TRBD2
TGTGCCAGTAGTATAAAACAGGGGGCCGGGCGTGGGCCCCAGCATTTT	CASSIKQGAGRGPQHF	.	TRBV19	TRBJ1-5	TRBD1
TGTGCCAGTAGTACAAATCCTCAGGTCCCCCCGGACTTC	CASSTNPQVPPDF	.	TRBV19	TRBJ2-7	.
TGCGCCAGCAGCTTGGGGGTCCTCCCCGGGGAGACCCAGTACTTC	CASSLGVLPGETQYF	.	TRBV5-1	TRBJ2-5	.
TGTGCCAGCAGCTTTATCGGGGAGCTGTTTTTT	CASSFIGELFF	.	TRBV5-6	TRBJ2-2	.
TGCGCCAGCAGCCCCCGACAGGGGGCGAGCCATGGCTACACCTTC	CASSPRQGASHGYTF	.	TRBV5-1	TRBJ1-2	TRBD1
TGTGCCAGCAGCTTGGGGACAACCTACGAGCAGTACTTC	CASSLGTTYEQYF	.	TRBV5-6	TRBJ2-7	.
TGCGCCAGCAGCCCGACGACAGGCAACGAGCAGTACTTC	CASSPTTGNEQYF	.	TRBV5-1	TRBJ2-7	.
TGCAGTGCTAGTGAGCGGGAGCCCCAAGAGACCCAGTACTTC	CSASEREPQETQYF	.	TRBV20-1	TRBJ2-5	TRBD2
TGCGCCACCAACATCGGCGGTGAGCAGTTCTTC	CATNIGGEQFF	.	TRBV10-2	TRBJ2-1	.
TGTGCCAGCAGCCCCGCAGGACAGGGCGCCGATACGCAGTATTTT	CASSPAGQGADTQYF	.	TRBV13	TRBJ2-3	TRBD1
TGTGCCAGCAGCTTAGAGACAGGGGGAGTCGAGCAGTACTTC	CASSLETGGVEQYF	.	TRBV7-9	TRBJ2-7	TRBD1
TGTGCCAGCAGCTCCGGCCCGGGGACGAACACCGGGGAGCTGTTTTTT	CASSSGPGTNTGELFF	.	TRBV7-6	TRBJ2-2	.
TGTGCCAGCAGCCTAGCGGGATCAGGGGAGCTGTTTTTT	CASSLAGSGELFF	.	TRBV11-3	TRBJ2-2	TRBD2
TGCGCCAGCAGCTTGGAAGGGACAGGGATTGAAAAACTGTTTTTT	CASSLEGTGIEKLFF	.	TRBV5-1	TRBJ1-4	TRBD1
TGCGCCAGCAGTCAATCTGAGGCCGGGGCCAACGTCCTGACTTTC	CASSQSEAGANVLTF	.	TRBV23-1	TRBJ2-6	.
TGTGCCAGCAGCGCGGGGACAGGGGTTGGGGCTAACTATGGCTACACCTTC	CASSAGTGVGANYGYTF	.	TRBV9	TRBJ1-2	TRBD1
TGTGCCAGCAGTTATCTAGCGGGAGGGCCCAATGAGCAGTTCTTC	CASSYLAGGPNEQFF	.	TRBV6-4	TRBJ2-1	TRBD2
TGTGCCAGCAGCTCCCCGGGGGGCGTACAAGAGACCCAGTACTTC	CASSSPGGVQETQYF	.	TRBV7-6	TRBJ2-5	.
TGCAGCGTTGAGACTAGCGGGAGAGGAGAGACCCAGTACTTC	CSVETSGRGETQYF	.	TRBV29-1	TRBJ2-5	TRBD2
TGTGCCAGCAGCGTGACAGGGGCGACCACAGATACGCAGTATTTT	CASSVTGATTDTQYF	once	TRBV9	TRBJ2-3	TRBD1
TGCGCCAGCAAGCAGCGGGAGTCCGTGGCAGATACGCAGTATTTT	CASKQRESVADTQYF	.	TRBV5-1	TRBJ2-3	TRBD2
TGTGCCAGCAGCCGCCGCGACAGAACCTACGAGCAGTACTTC	CASSRRDRTYEQYF	.	TRBV5-4	TRBJ2-7	.
TGTGCCAGCAGCTTGATCGGGACAGTCGAGCAGTACTTC	CASSLIGTVEQYF	.	TRBV5-4	TRBJ2-7	TRBD1
TGCGCCAGCAGTGAGTCGATAGGAGAGAACACTGAAGCTTTCTTT	CASSESIGENTEAFF	.	TRBV10-1	TRBJ1-1	.